This T cell receptor (beta chain) appears in the sequencing data of a study of cytomegalovirus exposure and HLA in healthy donors. Findings of the study overall: HLA-A and HLA-B allele assignments for most subjects were reportedly predicted accurately using TCR beta sequences. No immune exposure information besides CMV serostatus was available. Associated with HLA alleles at 0.05 false discovery rate in a later analysis were 16,951 TCR beta sequences.

As regards this clone: Its antigen is as yet unknown.

Primers: 60 Vbeta forward and 13 Jbeta reverse. The method was immunoSEQ multiplex PCR; TCRdb's version includes in-frame clones alone and lacks a portion of them. The repertoire holds about 190,000 clones, with about 90% as singletons. CDR1 and CDR2 from the germline V gene are MNHEY and SMNVEV (reference sequence). CDR3 length: 16 residues. The junction had 3 bases not matched to a gene; V was cut back by 1 base and J by 3 bases. This chain joins TRBV27 and TRBJ2-3; TRBD2 agrees at 11 bases. The specimen sequenced was PBMCs. This TCR was sampled from a man in his thirties or forties in good health and CMV-seronegative. The CDR3 here is CASSLLAGGRTDTQYF. As DNA, the CDR3 is TGTGCCAGCAGTTTATTAGCGGGAGGGCGTACAGATACGCAGTATTTT.